The clone carrying this TCR beta chain was observed once. This record comes from a study of blood T cell repertoires in COVID-19. Produced via immunoSEQ multiplex PCR; TCRdb's table is partial and in-frame only. The sample contains 200,000 to 250,000 clones, about 90% of which appear only once. The length of the CDR3 is 12 residues. The V gene lost 3 bases and the J gene lost 12 bases, with 12 bases spanning the gap. Germline CDR1 reads MNHEY; CDR2 reads SMNVEV (reference sequence). Sequencing was done on a sample of peripheral blood. This clonotype was obtained from a woman aged 18-30 years who had recovered from COVID-19. The gene calls are TRBV27 and TRBJ2-1; a weak D match, TRBD1 (5 bases). CDR3 in DNA: TGTGCCAGCAGTTTGGACCGTAGGGGGCAGTTCTTC. This gives the protein CASSLDRRGQFF.